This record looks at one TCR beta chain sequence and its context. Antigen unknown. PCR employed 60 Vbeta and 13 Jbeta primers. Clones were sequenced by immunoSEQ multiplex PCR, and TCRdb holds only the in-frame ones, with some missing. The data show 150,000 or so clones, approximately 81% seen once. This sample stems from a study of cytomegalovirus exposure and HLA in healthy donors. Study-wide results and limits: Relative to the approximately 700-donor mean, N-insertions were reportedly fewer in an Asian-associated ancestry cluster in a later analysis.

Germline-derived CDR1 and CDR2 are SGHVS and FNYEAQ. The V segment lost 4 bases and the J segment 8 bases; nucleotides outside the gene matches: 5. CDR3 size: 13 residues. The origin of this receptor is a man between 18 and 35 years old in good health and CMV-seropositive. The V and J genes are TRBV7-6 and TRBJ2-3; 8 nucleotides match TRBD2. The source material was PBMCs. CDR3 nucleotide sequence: TGTGCCAGCAGCTCCGGGGGGGGCGTTACGCAGTATTTT. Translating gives CASSSGGGVTQYF.